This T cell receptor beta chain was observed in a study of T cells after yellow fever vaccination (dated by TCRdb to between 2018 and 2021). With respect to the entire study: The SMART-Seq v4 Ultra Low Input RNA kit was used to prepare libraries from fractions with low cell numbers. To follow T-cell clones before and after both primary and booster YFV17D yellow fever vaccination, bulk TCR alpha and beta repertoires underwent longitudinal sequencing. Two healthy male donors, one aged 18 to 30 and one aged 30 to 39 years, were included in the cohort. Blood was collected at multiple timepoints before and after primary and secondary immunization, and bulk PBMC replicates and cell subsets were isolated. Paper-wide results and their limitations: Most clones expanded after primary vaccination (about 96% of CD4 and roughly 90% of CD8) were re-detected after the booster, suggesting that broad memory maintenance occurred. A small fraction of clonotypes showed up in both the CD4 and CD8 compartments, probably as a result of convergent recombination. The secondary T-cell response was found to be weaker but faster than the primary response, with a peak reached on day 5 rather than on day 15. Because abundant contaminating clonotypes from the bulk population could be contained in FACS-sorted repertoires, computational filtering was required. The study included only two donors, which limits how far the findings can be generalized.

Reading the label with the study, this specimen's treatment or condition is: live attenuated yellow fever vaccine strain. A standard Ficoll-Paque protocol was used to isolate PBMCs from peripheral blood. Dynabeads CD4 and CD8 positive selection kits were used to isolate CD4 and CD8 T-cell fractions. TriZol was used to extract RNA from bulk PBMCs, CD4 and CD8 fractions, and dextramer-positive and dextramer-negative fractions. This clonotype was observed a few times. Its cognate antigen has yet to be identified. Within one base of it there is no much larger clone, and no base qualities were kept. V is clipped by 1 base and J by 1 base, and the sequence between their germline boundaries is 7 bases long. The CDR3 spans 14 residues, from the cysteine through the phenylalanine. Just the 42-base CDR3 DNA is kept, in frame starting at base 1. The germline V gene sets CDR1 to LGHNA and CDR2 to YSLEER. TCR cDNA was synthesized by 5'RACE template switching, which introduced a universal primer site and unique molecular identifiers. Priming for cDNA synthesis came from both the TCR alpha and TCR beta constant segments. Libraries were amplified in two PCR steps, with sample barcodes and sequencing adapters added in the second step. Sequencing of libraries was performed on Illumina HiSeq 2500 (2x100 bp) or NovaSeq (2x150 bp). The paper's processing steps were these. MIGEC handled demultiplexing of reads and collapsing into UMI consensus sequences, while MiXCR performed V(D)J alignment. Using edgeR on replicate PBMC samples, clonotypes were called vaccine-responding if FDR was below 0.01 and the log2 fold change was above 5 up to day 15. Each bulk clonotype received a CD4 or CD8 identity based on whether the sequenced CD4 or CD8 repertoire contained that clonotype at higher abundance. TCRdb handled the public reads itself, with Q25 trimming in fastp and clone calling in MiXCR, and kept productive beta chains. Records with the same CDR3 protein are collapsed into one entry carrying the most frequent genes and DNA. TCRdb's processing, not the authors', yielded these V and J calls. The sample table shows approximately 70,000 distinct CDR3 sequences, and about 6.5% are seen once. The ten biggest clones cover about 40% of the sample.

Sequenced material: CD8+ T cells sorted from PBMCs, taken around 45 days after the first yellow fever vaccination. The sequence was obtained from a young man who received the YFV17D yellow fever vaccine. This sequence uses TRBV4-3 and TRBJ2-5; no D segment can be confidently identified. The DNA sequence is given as TGCGCCAGCAGCCAAGGGGTGGGCCAAGAGACCCAGTACTTC. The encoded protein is CASSQGVGQETQYF.